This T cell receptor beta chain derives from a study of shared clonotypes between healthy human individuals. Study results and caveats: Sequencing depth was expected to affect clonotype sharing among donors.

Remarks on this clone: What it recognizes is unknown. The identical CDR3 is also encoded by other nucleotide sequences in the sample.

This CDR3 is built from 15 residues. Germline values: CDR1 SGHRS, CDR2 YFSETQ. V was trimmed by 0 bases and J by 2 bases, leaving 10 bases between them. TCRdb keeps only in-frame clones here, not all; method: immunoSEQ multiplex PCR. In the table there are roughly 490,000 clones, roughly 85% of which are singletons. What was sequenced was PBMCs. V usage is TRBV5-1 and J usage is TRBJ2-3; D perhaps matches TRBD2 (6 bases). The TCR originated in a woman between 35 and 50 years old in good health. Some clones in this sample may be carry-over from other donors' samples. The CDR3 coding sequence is TGCGCCAGCAGCTTGGCGGGAGTTTCCACAGATACGCAGTATTTT. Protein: CASSLAGVSTDTQYF. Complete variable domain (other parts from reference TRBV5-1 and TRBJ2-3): KAGVTQTPRYLIKTRGQQVTLSCSPISGHRSVSWYQQTPGQGLQFLFEYFSETQRNKGNFPGRFSGRQFSNSRSEMNVSTLELGDSALYLCASSLAGVSTDTQYFGPGTRLTVL.